The rows below give T cell receptor beta chains drawn from one sample of a study of shared clonotypes between healthy human individuals. TCRdb's copy holds only in-frame clones and misses some; the assay was immunoSEQ multiplex PCR. The top ten hold roughly 0.15% of the sample, which has approximately 2.5 million clones, over 85% seen once. Sequenced sample: naive CD4+ T cells sorted from blood. Every receptor here comes from a young man in good health. Both conserved end residues are part of each CDR3. The D gene is left open where the match is weak.

d_gene	v_gene	j_gene	CDR3nt	CDR3aa
-	TRBV12-5	TRBJ1-2	TGTGCTAGTGGTTTGGGCGGAACGTTCTATGGCTACACCTTC	CASGLGGTFYGYTF
-	TRBV6-1	TRBJ2-5	TGTGCCAGCAGCGCGGACATTCTGGGCGAGACCCAGTACTTC	CASSADILGETQYF
-	TRBV11-2	TRBJ1-6	TGTGCCAGCAGCTCCCAACCCCGAAGCAGTTATTATAATTCACCCCTCCACTTT	CASSSQPRSSYYNSPLHF
-	TRBV9	TRBJ2-1	TGTGCCAGCAGCGTAGATGCGTTAAGCTCCTACAATGAGCAGTTCTTC	CASSVDALSSYNEQFF
-	TRBV19	TRBJ1-5	TGTGCCAGTAGTAAGACAGTTCATCAGCCCCAGCATTTT	CASSKTVHQPQHF
TRBD1	TRBV6-5	TRBJ1-1	TGTGCCAGCAGAGCCGGGACAGCAAACACTGAAGCTTTCTTT	CASRAGTANTEAFF
-	TRBV28	TRBJ2-7	TGTGCCAGCAGGGGCCCTCTCGAGCAGTACTTC	CASRGPLEQYF
-	TRBV19	TRBJ2-7	TGTGCCAGTAGTGCCGGGACAAGCTCCTACGAGCAGTACTTC	CASSAGTSSYEQYF
-	TRBV19	TRBJ2-1	TGTGCCAGTAGTATTGCGGGGCCCCCCTACAATGAGCAGTTCTTC	CASSIAGPPYNEQFF
-	TRBV10-3	TRBJ2-2	TGTGCCATCAGTGCGCACACCGGGGAGCTGTTTTTT	CAISAHTGELFF
-	TRBV5-1	TRBJ1-2	TGCGCCAGCAGCGACCGGGACGGAATATATGGCTACACCTTC	CASSDRDGIYGYTF
-	TRBV30	TRBJ2-6	TGTGCCTGGGGGTTGGGAACGGCTGGGGCCAACGTCCTGACTTTC	CAWGLGTAGANVLTF
-	TRBV19	TRBJ1-4	TGTGCCAGTAGCCTACAGGGAGGGGGTGAAAAACTGTTTTTT	CASSLQGGGEKLFF
-	TRBV19	TRBJ1-1	TGTGCCAGTAGTATGGATCGCCGGGGTGAAGCTTTCTTT	CASSMDRRGEAFF
-	TRBV7-4	TRBJ1-5	TGTGCCAGCAGCTTAGATAGAAGTAACGGGGATCAGCCCCAGCATTTT	CASSLDRSNGDQPQHF
TRBD1	TRBV5-1	TRBJ1-1	TGCGCCAGCAGCTTGGGACAGGGGAAGGGGAACACTGAAGCTTTCTTT	CASSLGQGKGNTEAFF
-	TRBV2	TRBJ2-1	TGTGCCAGCAGGGGGAGCTCCTACAATGAGCAGTTCTTC	CASRGSSYNEQFF
-	TRBV5-6	TRBJ2-5	TGTGCCAGCAGCTTGGGGGGACGTTACTTCGTGCCCCGAGAGACCCAGTACTTC	CASSLGGRYFVPRETQYF
TRBD2	TRBV11-3	TRBJ2-7	TGTGCCAGCAGTTCTAGCGGGTCCTACGAGCAGTACTTC	CASSSSGSYEQYF
-	TRBV9	TRBJ2-1	TGTGCCAGCAGCGAAAGGACGTTTGATGAGCAGTTCTTC	CASSERTFDEQFF
-	TRBV15	TRBJ2-7	TGTGCCACCAGCAGTGTAACCTCGTCGGGTGGCGAGCAGTACTTC	CATSSVTSSGGEQYF
-	TRBV4-1	TRBJ1-4	TGCGCCAGCAGCCACCCCGGGGTGACTGAAAAACTGTTTTTT	CASSHPGVTEKLFF
-	TRBV4-2	TRBJ1-5	TGTGCCAGCAGCCAAGGGGGCAGCCCCGGGGCCCAGCATTTT	CASSQGGSPGAQHF
-	TRBV21-1	TRBJ1-5	TGTGCCAGCAGCAAGGACGATCGGGGTTACAATCAGCCCCAGCATTTT	CASSKDDRGYNQPQHF
TRBD2	TRBV6-1	TRBJ2-3	TGTGCCAGCACTAGCGGGGGGGCCGTTGGAGATACGCAGTATTTT	CASTSGGAVGDTQYF
TRBD2	TRBV7-8	TRBJ2-5	TGTGCCAGCAGCTTAGTTGTAGCGGGGGCCGGGGTGCAGACCCAGTACTTC	CASSLVVAGAGVQTQYF
-	TRBV7-6	TRBJ2-5	TGTGCCAGCAGCTTAGGGAGGGTCGTGGAGACCCAGTACTTC	CASSLGRVVETQYF
TRBD1	TRBV7-2	TRBJ2-7	TGTGCCAGCAGCTGGGGACAGGGGGCGTACGAGCAGTACTTC	CASSWGQGAYEQYF
-	TRBV29-1	TRBJ2-2	TGCAGCGTGGGGGTAGTCCGTCCCGGGGAGCTGTTTTTT	CSVGVVRPGELFF
TRBD2	TRBV6-5	TRBJ2-7	TGTGCCAGCAGTTTAACTAGCGGCTCCTACGAGCAGTACTTC	CASSLTSGSYEQYF
-	TRBV19	TRBJ1-6	TGTGCCAGTAGTTCCCTGAGGGGGTCACCCCTCCACTTT	CASSSLRGSPLHF
-	TRBV7-2	TRBJ2-7	TGTGCCAGCAGCTTGGGCTCCCTAAAATCCTACGAGCAGTACTTC	CASSLGSLKSYEQYF